This TCR beta chain appears in the sequencing data of a study of blood T cell repertoires in COVID-19. Original processing methods: Reference gene primer amplification yielded estimated nucleated cell counts. The data were produced by immunoSEQ multiplex PCR, yet TCRdb's version contains in-frame clones alone and is incomplete. The V and J calls and the clone size are those of that table, but D and trimming were determined from the DNA. The sample has some 200,000 clones; less than 90% are singletons. This CDR3 contains 14 residues. The source is a middle-aged woman with acute or convalescent COVID-19. The material sequenced was peripheral blood. This rearrangement joins TRBV21-1 to TRBJ1-6; the table's D call TRBD1 went unverified against the DNA. TRBV21-1 represents a pseudogene. CDR3 coding DNA: TGTGCCAGCAATGGGACAGGGGATAATTCACCCCTCCACTTT. Translation: CASNGTGDNSPLHF.